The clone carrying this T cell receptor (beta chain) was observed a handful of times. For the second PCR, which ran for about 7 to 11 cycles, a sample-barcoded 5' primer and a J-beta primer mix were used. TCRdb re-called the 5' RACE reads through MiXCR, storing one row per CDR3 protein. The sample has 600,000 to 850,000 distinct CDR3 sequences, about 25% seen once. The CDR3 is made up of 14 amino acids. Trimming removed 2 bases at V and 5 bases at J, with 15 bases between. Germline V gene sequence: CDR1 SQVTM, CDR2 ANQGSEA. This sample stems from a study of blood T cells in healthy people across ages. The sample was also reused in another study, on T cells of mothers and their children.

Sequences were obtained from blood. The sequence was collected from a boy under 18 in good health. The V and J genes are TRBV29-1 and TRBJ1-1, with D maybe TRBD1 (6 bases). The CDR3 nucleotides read TGCAGCGTTGAATCGGGGGGCGCGGGGACTGAAGCTTTCTTT. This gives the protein CSVESGGAGTEAFF.